The T cell receptor (beta chain) under discussion was sequenced for a study of blood T cell repertoires in COVID-19. This CDR3 spans 16 amino acids. The J segment lost 2 bases and the V segment lost 6 bases, leaving 11 bases of the junction unmatched. Germline lookup yields CDR1 MGHRA and CDR2 YSYEKL. Generated by immunoSEQ multiplex PCR, the TCRdb table keeps only in-frame clones and is missing some. The sample has 200,000 to 250,000 clones, 70% to 90% seen once. This clone has just one count. Sequencing was carried out using peripheral blood. This clonotype originated in a young woman who had recovered from COVID-19. The V and J genes are TRBV4-1 and TRBJ1-2, with TRBD1 identical over 8 bases. CDR3 residues: CASRNPTGEKNYGYTF. The CDR3 DNA is TGCGCCAGCAGAAACCCGACAGGGGAGAAGAACTATGGCTACACCTTC.